This T cell receptor (beta chain) is from a study of blood T cell repertoires in COVID-19. Whole-study context: There were acute and convalescent COVID-19 samples, and they came from the United States, Italy and Spain. Nucleic acid was either cDNA or gDNA, and it came from T cells, B-cell-depleted T cells, or PBMCs.

This clone has a single count. In the study's own analysis: Researchers report that nucleated cell counts were estimated from reference gene primer amplification. Measured with immunoSEQ multiplex PCR; TCRdb has only the in-frame clones, and not every one. The DNA gave D and trimming, while V, J and clone size come from that table. Here the sample spans around 200,000 clones, almost 90% being singletons. The V and J ends lost 4 bases and 3 bases respectively, with 13 bases between them. The CDR3 extends over 15 amino acids. Germline CDR1 is SGHRS and CDR2 is YFSETQ. This receptor was obtained from a man in his forties or fifties with acute or convalescent COVID-19. The V and J genes are TRBV5-1 and TRBJ2-2; tentative D call: TRBD1 (6 bases). Sample: peripheral blood. The CDR3 is CASSPGQSDTGELFF. The CDR3 DNA sequence: TGCGCCAGCAGCCCCGGACAGTCGGACACCGGGGAGCTGTTTTTT.